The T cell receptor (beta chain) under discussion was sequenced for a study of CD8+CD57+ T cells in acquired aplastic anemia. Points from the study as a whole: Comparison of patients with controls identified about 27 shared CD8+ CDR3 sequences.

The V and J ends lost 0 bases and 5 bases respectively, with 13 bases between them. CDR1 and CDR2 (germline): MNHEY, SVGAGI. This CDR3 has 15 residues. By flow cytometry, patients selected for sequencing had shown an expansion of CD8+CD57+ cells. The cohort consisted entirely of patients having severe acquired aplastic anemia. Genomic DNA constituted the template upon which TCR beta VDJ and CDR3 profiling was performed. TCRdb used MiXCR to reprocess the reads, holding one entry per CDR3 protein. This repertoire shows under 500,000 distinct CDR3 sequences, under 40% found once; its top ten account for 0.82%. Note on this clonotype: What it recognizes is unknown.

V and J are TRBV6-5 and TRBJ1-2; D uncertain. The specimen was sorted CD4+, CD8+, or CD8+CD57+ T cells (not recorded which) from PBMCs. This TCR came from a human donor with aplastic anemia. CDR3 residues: CASSYSEEQVYGYTF. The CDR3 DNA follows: TGTGCCAGCAGTTACTCCGAAGAACAAGTGTATGGCTACACCTTC.